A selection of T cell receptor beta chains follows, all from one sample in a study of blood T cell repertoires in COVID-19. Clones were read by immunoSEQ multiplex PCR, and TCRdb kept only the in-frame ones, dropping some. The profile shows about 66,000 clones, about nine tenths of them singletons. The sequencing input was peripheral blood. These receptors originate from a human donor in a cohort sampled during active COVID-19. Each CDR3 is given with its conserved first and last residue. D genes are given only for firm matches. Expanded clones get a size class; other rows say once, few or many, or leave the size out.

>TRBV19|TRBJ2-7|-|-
TGTGCCAGTAGCCGCGACAGGACCTACGAGCAGTACTTC
CASSRDRTYEQYF
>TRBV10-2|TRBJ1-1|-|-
TGCGCCAGCCGAGCGGGGTTGGACACTGAAGCTTTCTTT
CASRAGLDTEAFF
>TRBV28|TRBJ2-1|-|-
TGTGCCAGCAGTGACGGGGTTAACAATGAGCAGTTCTTC
CASSDGVNNEQFF
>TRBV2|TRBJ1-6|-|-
TGTGCCAGCACCCCCACAGGGCCTAATTCACCCCTCCACTTT
CASTPTGPNSPLHF
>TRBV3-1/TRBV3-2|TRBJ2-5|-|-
TGTGCCAGCAGTCGAGACAGACAAGAGACCCAGTACTTC
CASSRDRQETQYF
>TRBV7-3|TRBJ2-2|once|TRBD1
TGTGCCAGCAGCTTACAGGGGGCGTCGAACACCGGGGAGCTGTTTTTT
CASSLQGASNTGELFF
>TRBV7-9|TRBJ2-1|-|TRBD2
TGTGCCAGCAGCCTTAGTGGAGCGGGAGCCTACAATGAGCAGTTCTTC
CASSLSGAGAYNEQFF
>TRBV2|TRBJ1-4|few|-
TGTGCCAGCAGAACCCAGGGATCAACTAATGAAAAACTGTTTTTT
CASRTQGSTNEKLFF
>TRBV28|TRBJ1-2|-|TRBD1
TGTGCCAGCAGTGCTAGGGACAGGGGGCCCCTTGGCTATGGCTACACCTTC
CASSARDRGPLGYGYTF
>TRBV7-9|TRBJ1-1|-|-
TGTGCCAGCACCCCAAGCGCCAGTATGAACACTGAAGCTTTCTTT
CASTPSASMNTEAFF
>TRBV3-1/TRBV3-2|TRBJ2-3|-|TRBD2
TGTGCCAGCAGCTTTCACCTTGCGGGGGGGCGGACAGATACGCAGTATTTT
CASSFHLAGGRTDTQYF
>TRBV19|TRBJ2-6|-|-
TGTGCCAGTAGTATTCCCGGGGGAACTGGGGCCAACGTCCTGACTTTC
CASSIPGGTGANVLTF
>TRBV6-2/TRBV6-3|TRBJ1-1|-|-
TGTGCCAGCAGTTATCCGGGAGGGATGGAAGCTTTCTTT
CASSYPGGMEAFF
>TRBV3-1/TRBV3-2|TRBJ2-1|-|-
TGTGCCAGCAGCCTATCGGGACTTCGGTACAATGAGCAGTTCTTC
CASSLSGLRYNEQFF
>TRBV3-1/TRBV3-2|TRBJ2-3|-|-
TGTGCCAGCAGCCGGACAGTACGCACAGATACGCAGTATTTT
CASSRTVRTDTQYF